The rows below give T cell receptor beta chains drawn from one sample of a study of blood T cell repertoires in COVID-19. TCRdb's copy holds only in-frame clones and misses some; the assay was immunoSEQ multiplex PCR. This table has fewer than 300,000 clones, 88% appearing once. The source material was peripheral blood. The source of these receptors is a man in his fifties or sixties who had recovered from COVID-19. Both conserved end residues are trimmed from each CDR3. Each record gives: clone size, V gene, CDR3 protein. Size values are once, few and many counts, or a class for expanded clones, and some rows have none.

clone_size: -; v_call: TRBV12-3/TRBV12-4; cdr3_aa: ASRDRLAETQY
clone_size: once; v_call: TRBV5-1; cdr3_aa: ASSLDSPEQY
clone_size: -; v_call: TRBV14; cdr3_aa: ASSPVGTGGYT
clone_size: -; v_call: TRBV11-2; cdr3_aa: ASSLVPLSTDTQY
clone_size: -; v_call: TRBV6-2/TRBV6-3; cdr3_aa: ASSDDGTGEGGYT
clone_size: -; v_call: TRBV5-5; cdr3_aa: ASSFRVETQY
clone_size: -; v_call: TRBV3-1/TRBV3-2; cdr3_aa: ASSQGTGSYGYT
clone_size: -; v_call: TRBV23-1; cdr3_aa: ASSQYFPDGYT
clone_size: -; v_call: TRBV10-3; cdr3_aa: AIRRGLNTEAF
clone_size: -; v_call: TRBV7-2; cdr3_aa: ASSSGTRYEQY
clone_size: -; v_call: TRBV6-5; cdr3_aa: ASRKTGGNTEAF
clone_size: -; v_call: TRBV19; cdr3_aa: ASLGHGGSPLH
clone_size: -; v_call: TRBV4-1; cdr3_aa: ASSHFTGELF
clone_size: -; v_call: TRBV2; cdr3_aa: ASSVGHRTASYNEQF
clone_size: -; v_call: TRBV27; cdr3_aa: ASSELNRGTYNEQF
clone_size: -; v_call: TRBV19; cdr3_aa: ASSIAGTGVMNTEAF
clone_size: -; v_call: TRBV9; cdr3_aa: ASSVDPRQGRDGYT
clone_size: -; v_call: TRBV30; cdr3_aa: AWSVQAGVHQPQH
clone_size: once; v_call: TRBV9; cdr3_aa: ASSPRQGPAEAF
clone_size: -; v_call: TRBV7-9; cdr3_aa: ASTLRGGQGYGYT
clone_size: -; v_call: TRBV3-1/TRBV3-2; cdr3_aa: ASSQGQGMNTEAF
clone_size: -; v_call: TRBV3-1/TRBV3-2; cdr3_aa: ASSSPPAELAPFESYEQY
clone_size: -; v_call: TRBV18; cdr3_aa: ASSPLRQGSEQY
clone_size: few; v_call: TRBV5-5; cdr3_aa: ASSYRDRGQHEQY
clone_size: once; v_call: TRBV7-7; cdr3_aa: ASSLGMGPGEQF
clone_size: -; v_call: TRBV9; cdr3_aa: ASSVATGALFEQF
clone_size: -; v_call: TRBV7-3; cdr3_aa: ASSFFKSGGTQY
clone_size: few; v_call: TRBV4-1; cdr3_aa: ASSQEYSGTGGMGQPQH
clone_size: -; v_call: TRBV13; cdr3_aa: ASSATFRDRNTGELF
clone_size: -; v_call: TRBV12-3/TRBV12-4; cdr3_aa: ASNAGGVTEAF
clone_size: -; v_call: TRBV3-1/TRBV3-2; cdr3_aa: ASSQPRVSGANVLT
clone_size: -; v_call: TRBV7-2; cdr3_aa: ASSGGLAGPADTQY
clone_size: -; v_call: TRBV7-2; cdr3_aa: ASSLRGTYNEQF
clone_size: -; v_call: TRBV7-8; cdr3_aa: ASSLSSGELF
clone_size: few; v_call: TRBV5-6; cdr3_aa: ASSLAGYNSPLH
clone_size: -; v_call: TRBV29-1; cdr3_aa: SVFVEAVRSYEQY
clone_size: -; v_call: TRBV5-6; cdr3_aa: ASSLGLAYNEQF
clone_size: -; v_call: TRBV6-5; cdr3_aa: AGGASSGNTIY
clone_size: once; v_call: TRBV6-4; cdr3_aa: ASRSGGATDTQY
clone_size: few; v_call: TRBV6-2/TRBV6-3; cdr3_aa: ASSSGGIEQY